This T cell receptor beta chain was retrieved from a study of blood T cell repertoires in COVID-19. In the study overall: Some COVID-19 samples were acute and others convalescent; all came from the United States, Italy and Spain. T cells, B-cell-depleted T cells, or PBMCs supplied cDNA or gDNA.

The CDR3 spans 11 residues. V gave up 4 bases and J gave up 9 bases, with 7 bases separating them. Authors' processing steps: Amplified reference gene primers provided the basis for estimating nucleated cell counts. TCRdb's copy holds only in-frame clones and misses some; the assay was immunoSEQ multiplex PCR. V and J calls and clone size are copied from that table; D and trimming were computed from the DNA. The sample holds 61,000 or so clones, almost 90% seen once. The sequencing sample was made of peripheral blood. The TCR sequence derives from a woman in her forties or fifties with active or convalescent COVID-19. V is TRBV12-3 or TRBV12-4 and J is TRBJ2-1; D call uncertain. CDR3 coding DNA: TGTGCCAGCAGTTACTCCGCTGAGCAGTTCTTC. This encodes CASSYSAEQFF.